These 11 T cell receptor beta chains originate from one sample sequenced in a study of blood T cell repertoires in COVID-19. TCRdb's table, derived via immunoSEQ multiplex PCR, lists solely in-frame clones and lacks some. The repertoire has nearly 200,000 clones, around 81% of them found once; the top ten carry 7% to 9%. Source material: PBMCs or T cells enriched from blood (not recorded which). The receptors stem from a man aged 40-49 years who had recovered from COVID-19.

The chain is built from TRBV6-5 and TRBJ2-5, with TRBD2 matching 7 bases. The CDR3 has 14 residues. The germline gives CDR1 MNHEY, CDR2 SVGAGI. V was pared by 1 base and J by 5 bases, with 4 bases of the junction left unmatched. The CDR3 sequence: CASSYLAGVETQYF. CDR3 DNA sequence: TGTGCCAGCAGTTACTTGGCGGGGGTTGAGACCCAGTACTTC.

The CDR3 spells CASSQQGARNSPLHF. The CDR3, as DNA: TGTGCCAGCAGTCAACAGGGGGCGAGGAATTCACCCCTCCACTTT. V usage is TRBV14 and J usage is TRBJ1-6, with 9 bases aligning to TRBD1. The trim removed 6 bases at V and 7 bases at J, leaving 7 bases unmatched. CDR3 length: 15 amino acids. Germline values: CDR1 SGHDN, CDR2 FVKESK.

V and J are TRBV29-1 and TRBJ1-1; unclear D gene. Germline CDR1 is SQVTM and CDR2 is ANQGSEA. V shed 0 bases and J shed 7 bases, with 9 bases lying between them. The CDR3 sequence is 12 residues long. CDR3 in amino acids: CSVEEQTNEAFF. CDR3 nucleotides: TGCAGCGTTGAAGAACAGACCAATGAAGCTTTCTTT.

The V gene is TRBV11-2, the J gene TRBJ2-2; tentative D call: TRBD1 (5 bases). CDR1 and CDR2 from the germline V gene are SGHAT and FQNNGV. The V and J ends lost 7 bases and 7 bases respectively, with 19 bases between them. This CDR3 contains 15 residues. CDR3 nucleotide sequence: TGTGCCAGCACCAATCGGGCCCTTAGGGGCGGGGAGCTGTTTTTT. Amino acids: CASTNRALRGGELFF.

The chain couples TRBV19 to TRBJ2-6; possibly TRBD1 for D (6 bases). The V gene lost 10 bases and the J gene lost 1 base, with 14 bases spanning the gap. CDR3 length: 15 residues. Looked up from germline, CDR1 is LNHDA and CDR2 is SQIVND (reference sequence). DNA for the CDR3: TGTGCCACGGGTCGTACAGGGTCTGGGGCCAACGTCCTGACTTTC. This sequence encodes CATGRTGSGANVLTF.

This chain connects TRBV6-4 to TRBJ2-7; possible D gene TRBD2, 5 bases. The ends were cut back, 0 bases at V and 0 bases at J, with 12 bases in the middle. Germline values: CDR1 MRHNA, CDR2 SNTAGT. The CDR3 runs 16 residues. CDR3 in amino acids: CASSDSGERFSYEQYF. Written as DNA, the CDR3 is TGTGCCAGCAGTGACTCCGGGGAGCGCTTCTCCTACGAGCAGTACTTC.

The CDR3 reads CASSLDGGGNEQFF. CDR3 sequence (DNA): TGTGCCAGCAGCTTAGATGGGGGCGGGAATGAGCAGTTCTTC. V and J are TRBV11-2 and TRBJ2-1; D may be TRBD1 (6 bases). Germline lookup yields CDR1 SGHAT and CDR2 FQNNGV. V was trimmed by 0 bases and J by 7 bases, leaving 10 bases between them. The CDR3 consists of 14 residues.

The chain couples TRBV19 to TRBJ1-1; a weak D match, TRBD1 (5 bases). Germline CDR1 reads LNHDA; CDR2 reads SQIVND (reference sequence). The CDR3 length is 15 residues. Trimming took 11 bases from V and 2 from J, leaving 21 bases between them. This chain's CDR3 is CAVYRSGAGNTEAFF. The CDR3, as DNA: TGTGCCGTCTACCGATCCGGGGCGGGAAACACTGAAGCTTTCTTT.

This clone has a single count. The rearrangement joins TRBV30 to TRBJ1-2; the D is unclear. The V gene's germline CDR1 is GTSNPN and CDR2 SVGIG (reference sequence). The CDR3 spans 11 residues. Trimming shortened V by 6 bases and J by 7 bases, and 12 bases separated the two germline ends. CDR3 sequence: CACTLGGGYTF. In DNA, the CDR3 is TGTGCCTGTACCCTTGGCGGTGGCTACACCTTC.

This chain uses TRBV4-2 with TRBJ2-1; the D gene is possibly TRBD2 (7 bases). Trimming took off 0 bases at V and 7 bases at J, with 16 bases between the two ends. Germline assignment: CDR1 LGHNA and CDR2 YNFKEQ. This CDR3 is 16 amino acids long. The CDR3 region has the DNA TGTGCCAGCAGCCAAGATGCGGGGGCGTCATGGAATGAGCAGTTCTTC. This gives the protein CASSQDAGASWNEQFF.

The V call is TRBV28, the J call TRBJ2-3, with D perhaps matching TRBD2 (7 bases). Germline lookup yields CDR1 MDHEN and CDR2 SYDVKM. The CDR3 sequence is 12 residues long. The V and J ends lost 8 bases and 9 bases respectively, with 15 bases between them. CDR3 protein: CASWGGGLTQYF. As DNA, the CDR3 is TGTGCCAGCTGGGGGGGCGGCCTAACGCAGTATTTT. The full variable domain, rest sourced from reference TRBV28 and TRBJ2-3, is DVKVTQSSRYLVKRTGEKVFLECVQDMDHENMFWYRQDPGLGLRLIYFSYDVKMKEKGDIPEGYSVSREKKERFSLILESASTNQTSMYLCASWGGGLTQYFGPGTRLTVL.